Listed below are T cell receptor beta chains from one sample, sequenced in a study of post-analysis software for immune sequencing data. TCRdb processed the PCR reads anew with MiXCR; each CDR3 protein has one entry. The sample has some 690,000 distinct CDR3 sequences; more than 50% are singletons. Sequencing was carried out using blood. These receptors all stem from a girl aged 2 to 10 with multiple sclerosis. Each CDR3 is given with its conserved first and last residue. The order of the fields is CDR3 length, J gene, D gene, clone size, V gene, CDR3 protein, CDR3 DNA. The D gene is left open where the match is weak. A clone size is listed for some rows: how often the clone was seen (once, few, many), or a class if it is expanded.

cdr3_length: 13; j_call: TRBJ2-1; d_call: NA; clone_size: few; v_call: TRBV3-1; cdr3_aa: CASSPQIYNEQFF; cdr3_nt: TGTGCCAGCAGCCCTCAGATCTACAATGAGCAGTTCTTC
cdr3_length: 15; j_call: TRBJ2-1; d_call: NA; clone_size: NA; v_call: TRBV7-9; cdr3_aa: CASSLDGSAYNEQFF; cdr3_nt: TGTGCCAGCAGCTTAGACGGCAGTGCCTACAATGAGCAGTTCTTC
cdr3_length: 16; j_call: TRBJ1-1; d_call: TRBD1; clone_size: NA; v_call: TRBV5-1; cdr3_aa: CASSPPGQGGHTEAFF; cdr3_nt: TGCGCCAGCAGCCCTCCGGGACAGGGGGGTCACACTGAAGCTTTCTTT
cdr3_length: 14; j_call: TRBJ1-4; d_call: NA; clone_size: NA; v_call: TRBV20-1; cdr3_aa: CSAPGGQGKEKLFF; cdr3_nt: TGCAGTGCCCCCGGAGGGCAGGGGAAGGAAAAACTGTTTTTT
cdr3_length: 15; j_call: TRBJ2-7; d_call: TRBD1; clone_size: NA; v_call: TRBV19; cdr3_aa: CASSYGQGFSYEQYF; cdr3_nt: TGTGCCAGTAGTTACGGACAGGGATTTTCCTACGAGCAGTACTTC
cdr3_length: 19; j_call: TRBJ2-1; d_call: TRBD2; clone_size: once; v_call: TRBV5-1; cdr3_aa: CASSPGLAGGPTAYNEQFF; cdr3_nt: TGCGCCAGCAGCCCGGGACTAGCGGGAGGGCCCACCGCCTACAATGAGCAGTTCTTC
cdr3_length: 14; j_call: TRBJ2-7; d_call: NA; clone_size: NA; v_call: TRBV6-2/TRBV6-3; cdr3_aa: CASSQIEERYEQYF; cdr3_nt: TGTGCCAGCAGTCAGATTGAAGAGCGATACGAGCAGTACTTC
cdr3_length: 14; j_call: TRBJ2-3; d_call: NA; clone_size: NA; v_call: TRBV15; cdr3_aa: CATAQGTGTDTQYF; cdr3_nt: TGTGCCACCGCCCAGGGCACGGGCACAGATACGCAGTATTTT
cdr3_length: 15; j_call: TRBJ2-3; d_call: TRBD2; clone_size: NA; v_call: TRBV6-2/TRBV6-3; cdr3_aa: CASSYTSGNTDTQYF; cdr3_nt: TGTGCCAGCAGTTACACTAGCGGAAACACAGATACGCAGTATTTT
cdr3_length: 13; j_call: TRBJ2-3; d_call: NA; clone_size: NA; v_call: TRBV12-3/TRBV12-4; cdr3_aa: CASSSHRVTTQYF; cdr3_nt: TGTGCCAGCAGTTCTCACCGCGTTACCACGCAGTATTTT
cdr3_length: 12; j_call: TRBJ1-2; d_call: NA; clone_size: NA; v_call: TRBV12-3/TRBV12-4; cdr3_aa: CASSSTGRGYTF; cdr3_nt: TGTGCCAGCAGTTCAACAGGGAGGGGCTACACCTTC
cdr3_length: 14; j_call: TRBJ2-1; d_call: TRBD2; clone_size: NA; v_call: TRBV5-1; cdr3_aa: CASSVSGGAVEQFF; cdr3_nt: TGCGCCAGCAGTGTTAGCGGGGGGGCCGTAGAGCAGTTCTTC
cdr3_length: 17; j_call: TRBJ2-5; d_call: TRBD2; clone_size: NA; v_call: TRBV20-1; cdr3_aa: CSASSAASGVYQETQYF; cdr3_nt: TGCAGTGCTTCTTCAGCGGCTAGCGGGGTCTATCAAGAGACCCAGTACTTC
cdr3_length: 15; j_call: TRBJ2-3; d_call: NA; clone_size: NA; v_call: TRBV14; cdr3_aa: CASSQEGLGADTQYF; cdr3_nt: TGTGCCAGCAGCCAAGAAGGGTTAGGGGCAGATACGCAGTATTTT
cdr3_length: 14; j_call: TRBJ1-1; d_call: TRBD1; clone_size: NA; v_call: TRBV11-2; cdr3_aa: CASSLAGGLTEAFF; cdr3_nt: TGTGCCAGCAGCTTAGCAGGGGGGCTCACTGAAGCTTTCTTT
cdr3_length: 13; j_call: TRBJ2-5; d_call: NA; clone_size: few; v_call: TRBV20-1; cdr3_aa: CSARSPWQETQYF; cdr3_nt: TGCAGTGCTAGGTCGCCCTGGCAAGAGACCCAGTACTTC
cdr3_length: 13; j_call: TRBJ1-2; d_call: NA; clone_size: NA; v_call: TRBV30; cdr3_aa: CAWSVGGSHGYTF; cdr3_nt: TGTGCCTGGAGTGTAGGGGGAAGCCATGGCTACACCTTC
cdr3_length: 17; j_call: TRBJ2-3; d_call: TRBD2; clone_size: NA; v_call: TRBV4-1; cdr3_aa: CASSQDQASGSTDTQYF; cdr3_nt: TGCGCCAGCAGCCAAGATCAGGCTAGCGGTAGCACAGATACGCAGTATTTT
cdr3_length: 15; j_call: TRBJ2-5; d_call: TRBD2; clone_size: NA; v_call: TRBV12-3/TRBV12-4; cdr3_aa: CASSRRTSDKETQYF; cdr3_nt: TGTGCCAGCAGTCGTCGGACTAGCGACAAAGAGACCCAGTACTTC
cdr3_length: 19; j_call: TRBJ2-3; d_call: TRBD2; clone_size: NA; v_call: TRBV20-1; cdr3_aa: CSARSLLAGGLVSTDTQYF; cdr3_nt: TGCAGTGCTAGGTCCCTACTAGCGGGGGGGCTGGTTTCCACAGATACGCAGTATTTT
cdr3_length: 13; j_call: TRBJ2-7; d_call: TRBD1; clone_size: few; v_call: TRBV7-6; cdr3_aa: CASSSGQVYEQYF; cdr3_nt: TGTGCCAGCAGCTCCGGACAGGTCTACGAGCAGTACTTC
cdr3_length: 14; j_call: TRBJ1-3; d_call: NA; clone_size: NA; v_call: TRBV4-2; cdr3_aa: CASSQESLGNTIYF; cdr3_nt: TGTGCCAGCAGCCAAGAAAGTCTCGGAAACACCATATATTTT
cdr3_length: 19; j_call: TRBJ2-1; d_call: TRBD2; clone_size: many; v_call: TRBV29-1; cdr3_aa: CSAIFRGRAQGDRYNEQFF; cdr3_nt: TGCAGCGCGATCTTTCGCGGGAGGGCCCAAGGAGACCGCTACAATGAGCAGTTCTTC
cdr3_length: 14; j_call: TRBJ2-5; d_call: NA; clone_size: NA; v_call: TRBV29-1; cdr3_aa: CSVAAHWVQETQYF; cdr3_nt: TGCAGCGTTGCGGCCCACTGGGTCCAAGAGACCCAGTACTTC
cdr3_length: 15; j_call: TRBJ1-1; d_call: NA; clone_size: NA; v_call: TRBV9; cdr3_aa: CASSVRQDGLTEAFF; cdr3_nt: TGTGCCAGCAGCGTTAGACAGGATGGGCTAACTGAAGCTTTCTTT
cdr3_length: 16; j_call: TRBJ1-5; d_call: NA; clone_size: few; v_call: TRBV12-3/TRBV12-4; cdr3_aa: CASSLSAGGIGQPQHF; cdr3_nt: TGTGCCAGCAGTTTATCGGCCGGGGGCATTGGTCAGCCCCAGCATTTT
cdr3_length: 14; j_call: TRBJ2-5; d_call: TRBD2; clone_size: NA; v_call: TRBV7-3; cdr3_aa: CVSSLSGWGETQYF; cdr3_nt: TGTGTCAGCAGCCTTAGCGGGTGGGGGGAGACCCAGTACTTC
cdr3_length: 12; j_call: TRBJ2-3; d_call: NA; clone_size: NA; v_call: TRBV7-3; cdr3_aa: CASSLDHLAQYF; cdr3_nt: TGTGCCAGCAGCTTAGACCACCTCGCGCAGTATTTT
cdr3_length: 16; j_call: TRBJ2-3; d_call: NA; clone_size: NA; v_call: TRBV12-3/TRBV12-4; cdr3_aa: CASSFNRVVGTDAQYF; cdr3_nt: TGTGCCAGCAGTTTCAACAGGGTAGTAGGCACAGATGCGCAGTATTTT
cdr3_length: 15; j_call: TRBJ2-1; d_call: NA; clone_size: NA; v_call: TRBV10-3; cdr3_aa: CAVRRGSFSYNEQFF; cdr3_nt: TGTGCCGTCCGTAGGGGTAGTTTTTCCTACAATGAGCAGTTCTTC
cdr3_length: 15; j_call: TRBJ2-6; d_call: NA; clone_size: NA; v_call: TRBV7-2; cdr3_aa: CASSSRHPGANVLTF; cdr3_nt: TGTGCCAGCAGCTCCCGACATCCCGGGGCCAACGTCCTGACTTTC
cdr3_length: 13; j_call: TRBJ1-2; d_call: NA; clone_size: NA; v_call: TRBV12-3/TRBV12-4; cdr3_aa: CASSPGPTYGYTF; cdr3_nt: TGTGCCAGCAGCCCGGGACCCACCTATGGCTACACCTTC
cdr3_length: 18; j_call: TRBJ2-4; d_call: NA; clone_size: few; v_call: TRBV3-1; cdr3_aa: CASSQDRGGGGMVDIQYF; cdr3_nt: TGTGCCAGCAGCCAAGATAGAGGAGGGGGAGGGATGGTGGACATTCAGTACTTC
cdr3_length: 15; j_call: TRBJ2-3; d_call: NA; clone_size: few; v_call: TRBV5-5; cdr3_aa: CASSLGPGTPDTQYF; cdr3_nt: TGTGCCAGCTCACTTGGGCCAGGGACCCCAGATACGCAGTATTTT
cdr3_length: 14; j_call: TRBJ1-1; d_call: TRBD1; clone_size: NA; v_call: TRBV29-1; cdr3_aa: CSVERTGANTEAFF; cdr3_nt: TGCAGCGTTGAACGGACAGGGGCGAACACCGAAGCTTTCTTT
cdr3_length: 15; j_call: TRBJ2-1; d_call: TRBD2; clone_size: NA; v_call: TRBV6-5; cdr3_aa: CASSSGRTPYNEQFF; cdr3_nt: TGTGCCAGCAGTAGCGGGAGGACGCCCTACAATGAGCAGTTCTTC
cdr3_length: 11; j_call: TRBJ1-1; d_call: NA; clone_size: few; v_call: TRBV7-2; cdr3_aa: CASSPLAEAFF; cdr3_nt: TGTGCCAGCAGCCCCCTCGCCGAAGCTTTCTTT
cdr3_length: 15; j_call: TRBJ1-6; d_call: NA; clone_size: once; v_call: TRBV3-1; cdr3_aa: CASRRSEVQDSPLHF; cdr3_nt: TGTGCCAGCCGCAGGTCCGAGGTTCAGGATTCACCCCTCCACTTT
cdr3_length: 14; j_call: TRBJ2-1; d_call: NA; clone_size: NA; v_call: TRBV7-9; cdr3_aa: CASSFSEGGSKQFF; cdr3_nt: TGTGCCAGCAGCTTTAGTGAGGGGGGCTCCAAGCAGTTCTTC
cdr3_length: 16; j_call: TRBJ2-1; d_call: TRBD2; clone_size: NA; v_call: TRBV7-2; cdr3_aa: CASSLRTSGSNHEQFF; cdr3_nt: TGTGCCAGCAGTCTACGGACTAGCGGGAGTAACCATGAGCAGTTCTTC
cdr3_length: 15; j_call: TRBJ2-5; d_call: NA; clone_size: NA; v_call: TRBV12-3/TRBV12-4; cdr3_aa: CASSSWTRTQETQYF; cdr3_nt: TGTGCCAGCAGTTCATGGACCCGGACACAAGAGACCCAGTACTTC